One sample yielded the 28 T cell receptor beta chains listed below, sequenced in a study of CD8+CD57+ T cells in acquired aplastic anemia. Genomic DNA provided the template from which TCR beta VDJ and CDR3 profiles were obtained. TCRdb re-analysed the reads in MiXCR, keeping a single row per CDR3 protein. This repertoire shows 150,000 to 200,000 distinct CDR3 sequences, about half found once; its top ten account for under 3.5%. The sequencing input was sorted CD4+, CD8+, or CD8+CD57+ T cells (not recorded which) from PBMCs. Receptors were obtained from a human donor in good health.

The J gene is TRBJ2-2, the V gene TRBV12-3 or TRBV12-4; D may be TRBD2 (5 bases). Trimming left V 6 bases short and J 2 bases short, with 10 bases between. This CDR3 comprises 14 residues. In nucleotides, the CDR3 is TGTGCCAGCAGGCGGGTATCAAACACCGGGGAGCTGTTTTTT. Translating it yields CASRRVSNTGELFF.

This clonotype was recorded at least ten times. The V and J genes are TRBV29-1 and TRBJ2-3; TRBD2 aligns across 10 bases. V gave up 3 bases and J gave up 4 bases; unmatched junction bases: 4. This CDR3 spans 14 amino acids. Per the germline V gene, CDR1 is SQVTM and CDR2 is ANQGSEA. CDR3 sequence (DNA): TGCAGCGTTGATCAGCGGGAGGGGGCAGATACGCAGTATTTT. Encoded protein: CSVDQREGADTQYF.

The chain is built from TRBV13 and TRBJ1-2; possibly TRBD1 for D (6 bases). The V end lost 4 bases, the J end lost 5 bases, and 14 bases lay between the germline ends. The CDR3 has 14 amino acids. CDR1 is PRHDT and CDR2 is FYEKMQ in the germline V gene (reference sequence). CDR3 protein: CASSSAIQGYGYTF. The CDR3 DNA sequence: TGTGCCAGCAGCTCAGCCATACAGGGATATGGCTACACCTTC.

This clonotype was found many times. This chain links TRBV9 with TRBJ2-5; D might be TRBD2 (5 bases). The CDR3 totals 15 residues. Per the germline V gene, CDR1 is SGDLS and CDR2 is YYNGEE. V lost 2 bases, J lost 2 bases, and 13 bases lay in between. CDR3 nucleotides: TGTGCCAGCAGCGTTTCTCCTAGCATGCAAGAGACCCAGTACTTC. It yields the protein CASSVSPSMQETQYF.

J is TRBJ2-2 and V is TRBV7-2; a possible D gene is TRBD2 (7 bases). Per the germline V gene, CDR1 is SGHTA and CDR2 is FQGNSA. This CDR3 comprises 17 residues. Trimming took off 0 bases at V and 4 bases at J, with 15 bases between the two ends. The CDR3 bases are TGTGCCAGCAGCTTAGCCCAGTGGGGGGGCCGCACCGGGGAGCTGTTTTTT. It translates to CASSLAQWGGRTGELFF.

Many counts were recorded for this clonotype. The rearrangement joins TRBV20-1 to TRBJ2-3; D remains ambiguous. Trimming took 3 bases from V and 3 from J, leaving 13 bases between them. The germline CDR1 and CDR2 sequences are DFQATT and SNEGSKA (reference sequence). The CDR3 runs 14 residues. In nucleotides, the CDR3 is TGCAGTGCTAGGGGGTCGGCTGTTACAGATACGCAGTATTTT. Translated: CSARGSAVTDTQYF.

In DNA form, the CDR3 reads TGTGCCAGCAGCCGGGACTTTATTACCGGGGAGCTGTTTTTT. This sequence encodes CASSRDFITGELFF. V is TRBV6-1 and J is TRBJ2-2; weak D call: TRBD2 (6 bases). Looked up from germline, CDR1 is MNHNS and CDR2 is SASEGT. V lost 6 bases, J lost 5 bases, and 13 bases lay in between. CDR3 length equals 14 residues.

A remark on this clonotype: One junction end disagrees with the germline gene, perhaps due to a read error. The chain couples TRBV6-1 to TRBJ2-6; 9 bases are shared with TRBD1. Germline loops: CDR1 MNHNS, CDR2 SASEGT. The CDR3 totals 17 residues. CDR3 coding DNA: TGTGCCAGTAATACGGGACAGGGAAGAGCTGGGGTCAACGTCCTGACTTTC. As protein: CASNTGQGRAGVNVLTF.

The chain is built from TRBV2 and TRBJ2-2; a possible D gene is TRBD1 (7 bases). The V gene's germline CDR1 is SNHLY and CDR2 FYNNEI. The CDR3 has 12 amino acids. V lost 10 bases and J lost 4, with 10 bases in between. CDR3 in amino acids: CANRGGTGELFF. Here the CDR3 DNA reads TGTGCCAACAGGGGAGGCACCGGGGAGCTGTTTTTT.

This chain uses TRBV3-1 with TRBJ1-2; the D is unclear. The CDR3 is made up of 14 amino acids. Germline V gene sequence: CDR1 LGHDT, CDR2 YNNKEL (reference sequence). With 1 base removed from V and 5 bases from J, the gap between germline ends came to 11 bases. CDR3 DNA: TGTGCCAGCAGCCAAGGGTCGACGGGTTATGGCTACACCTTC. It is translated as CASSQGSTGYGYTF.

This clonotype was found many times. V is TRBV15 and J is TRBJ2-2; D gene uncertain. Looked up from germline, CDR1 is LNHNV and CDR2 is YYDKDF (reference sequence). V was trimmed by 1 base and J by 2 bases, leaving 11 bases between them. The CDR3 contains 16 residues. This chain's CDR3 is CATSRAETLNTGELFF. The DNA of the CDR3 is TGTGCCACCAGCAGAGCTGAGACCCTCAACACCGGGGAGCTGTTTTTT. The full variable domain, completed using reference TRBV15 and TRBJ2-2, is DAMVIQNPRYQVTQFGKPVTLSCSQTLNHNVMYWYQQKSSQAPKLLFHYYDKDFNNEADTPDNFQSRRPNTSFCFLDIRSPGLGDTAMYLCATSRAETLNTGELFFGEGSRLTVL.

This clonotype was observed at least ten times. This chain joins TRBV24-1 and TRBJ2-1, with D possibly matching TRBD1 (6 bases). V lost 5 bases, J lost 1 base, and 14 bases lay in between. Germline CDR1 reads KGHDR; CDR2 reads SFDVKD. The CDR3 has 16 amino acids. The CDR3 DNA sequence: TGTGCCACCAGTGCCGCCCCCGGGACATCCTACAATGAGCAGTTCTTC. This codes for CATSAAPGTSYNEQFF.

The J gene is TRBJ1-1, the V gene TRBV29-1; D unclear. The germline V gene encodes CDR1 SQVTM and CDR2 ANQGSEA. The length of the CDR3 is 10 residues. The V end was cut by 3 bases, the J end by 13 bases, with 12 bases between. CDR3 coding DNA: TGCAGCGTTGAGTTTTTGGACGGTTTCTTT. It is translated as CSVEFLDGFF.

For this clonotype: A much larger clone differs from this one at a single base, so this may be a read error. The chain joins TRBV11-2 to TRBJ2-5, with D perhaps being TRBD1 or TRBD2 (5 bases each). Germline V gene lookup returns CDR1 SGHAT and CDR2 FQNNGV. The CDR3 totals 15 residues. The DNA of the CDR3 is TGTGCCAGCAGCTTATTTGGGGGACCCTTAGAGGCCCAGTACTTC. Translation: CASSLFGGPLEAQYF.

The V gene is TRBV11-2, the J gene TRBJ2-7, with TRBD2 matching 12 bases. This CDR3 contains 17 residues. V gave up 4 bases and J gave up 5 bases; unmatched junction bases: 12. Germline lookup yields CDR1 SGHAT and CDR2 FQNNGV. The CDR3 region has the DNA TGTGCCAGCAGCTCCTGGACTAGCGGGATGCCACTCGACGAGCAGTACTTC. Amino acids: CASSSWTSGMPLDEQYF.

The CDR3 region has the DNA TGTGCCATCAATCCGGGGGACACAGATACGCAGTATTTT. Translated, it gives CAINPGDTDTQYF. The rearrangement uses TRBV10-3 and TRBJ2-3; weak D call: TRBD2 (6 bases). CDR1 and CDR2 from the germline V gene are ENHRY and SYGVKD. Trimming shortened V by 7 bases and J by 2 bases, and 10 bases separated the two germline ends. The length of the CDR3 is 13 residues.

This sequence joins TRBV10-1 and TRBJ2-7; D may be TRBD1 or TRBD2 (6 bases each). The CDR3 totals 15 residues. Looked up from germline, CDR1 is WNHNN and CDR2 is SYGVQD (reference sequence). V lost 0 bases and J lost 7, with 16 bases in between. The CDR3 DNA reads as TGCGCCAGCAGTGAGTCGTACAGGACTACAGGGGAGCAGTACTTC. Amino acids: CASSESYRTTGEQYF.

This clonotype appeared many times. The chain uses TRBV12-3 or TRBV12-4 and TRBJ1-2; 8 bases align to TRBD1. Trimming took 2 bases from V and 4 from J; bases not matched to a gene: 9. The CDR3 consists of 16 residues. The CDR3 is CASSLTGGGGFYGYTF. CDR3 sequence (DNA): TGTGCCAGCAGTTTAACAGGGGGAGGGGGCTTCTATGGCTACACCTTC.

This chain links TRBV2 with TRBJ2-7, with 7 bases lining up with TRBD2. Germline CDR1 is SNHLY and CDR2 is FYNNEI. The CDR3 covers 14 residues. J lost 8 bases, V lost 4 bases, and 11 bases had no gene match. Written as DNA, the CDR3 is TGTGCCAGCAGTGGAGGGGCAGGGACTACGAAGCAGTACTTC. Amino acids: CASSGGAGTTKQYF.

The chain is built from TRBV7-2 and TRBJ1-6, with a tentative D call TRBD1 (6 bases). V lost 5 bases, J lost 6 bases, and 14 bases lay in between. This CDR3 region has 15 residues. Germline-derived CDR1 and CDR2 are SGHTA and FQGNSA. The chain's CDR3 is CASSPPDRPNSPLHF. The CDR3, as DNA: TGTGCCAGCAGCCCACCTGACAGGCCTAATTCACCCCTCCACTTT.

The chain combines TRBV10-3 with TRBJ1-6; unclear D gene. Germline-derived CDR1 and CDR2 are ENHRY and SYGVKD. Trimming shortened V by 5 bases and J by 0 bases, and 14 bases separated the two germline ends. The CDR3 consists of 17 residues. The CDR3 nucleotides read TGTGCCATCAGTTTTTCGTCGGATCACTCCTATAATTCACCCCTCCACTTT. Its protein is CAISFSSDHSYNSPLHF.

The chain has TRBV29-1 and TRBJ1-1; 10 bases align to TRBD1. V shed 6 bases, J shed 11 bases, and the junction held 6 bases outside the gene matches. The CDR3 is made up of 11 amino acids. Germline V gives CDR1 SQVTM, CDR2 ANQGSEA. The CDR3 sequence is CSVGPGQGAFF. The CDR3, as DNA: TGCAGCGTCGGTCCGGGACAGGGGGCTTTCTTT.

Notes on this clonotype: A read error may be the cause here, since a much bigger clone is one base away. As DNA, the CDR3 is TGTGCCAACAGAAACCGGGGGCTCGATCAGCCCCAGAATTTT. Its protein is CANRNRGLDQPQNF. The V gene is TRBV14, the J gene TRBJ1-5, with D possibly matching TRBD1 (6 bases). Germline CDR1 reads SGHDN; CDR2 reads FVKESK. The CDR3 runs 14 residues.

This clonotype was counted ten times or more. This rearrangement joins TRBV20-1 to TRBJ2-1, with a weak D call TRBD1 (6 bases). The germline V gene encodes CDR1 DFQATT and CDR2 SNEGSKA (reference sequence). This CDR3 is built from 12 residues. V dropped 2 bases and J dropped 7 bases, with 9 bases sitting between them. CDR3 coding DNA: TGCAGTGCTAGACGACAGGAAAATGAGCAGTTCTTC. Its translation: CSARRQENEQFF.

In this sample, this clonotype turned up many times. The V call is TRBV11-2, the J call TRBJ1-1; weak D call: TRBD1 (6 bases). The CDR3 sequence is 17 residues long. Trimming pared 6 bases from V and 0 bases from J, leaving 20 bases between. Germline CDR1 reads SGHAT; CDR2 reads FQNNGV. CDR3 loop: CASRHTGTRVVNTEAFF. The CDR3 region has the DNA TGTGCCAGCAGGCACACCGGGACAAGGGTTGTGAACACTGAAGCTTTCTTT.

This clonotype was counted ten times or more. The rearrangement uses TRBV7-9 and TRBJ1-6; D perhaps matches TRBD1 (6 bases). This CDR3 is 15 amino acids long. Germline V gene lookup returns CDR1 SEHNR and CDR2 FQNEAQ (reference sequence). V shed 5 bases and J shed 7 bases, with 15 bases lying between them. The CDR3 nucleotides are TGTGCCAGCAGCCCAGGGGATAGGGACAATTCACCCCTCCACTTT. Amino acid sequence: CASSPGDRDNSPLHF.

The table lists this clonotype with many counts. The chain recombines TRBV11-2 with TRBJ2-7; D gene ambiguous. The CDR3 runs to 15 residues. The V gene's germline CDR1 is SGHAT and CDR2 FQNNGV. Trimming took off 5 bases at V and 3 bases at J, with 17 bases between the two ends. The CDR3 sequence is CASSRRASPGYEQYF. CDR3 coding DNA: TGTGCCAGCAGCCGTCGGGCGTCCCCGGGCTACGAGCAGTACTTC.

The sample holds many counts of this clonotype. The chain employs TRBV10-3 and TRBJ1-4, with 11 bases fitting TRBD1. V lost 3 bases and J lost 3; bases outside the gene matches: 6. The CDR3 loop spans 17 amino acids. The germline gives CDR1 ENHRY, CDR2 SYGVKD. DNA for the CDR3: TGTGCCATCAGTGATCGGACAGGGGGCAAGGCTAATGAAAAACTGTTTTTT. Translation: CAISDRTGGKANEKLFF.